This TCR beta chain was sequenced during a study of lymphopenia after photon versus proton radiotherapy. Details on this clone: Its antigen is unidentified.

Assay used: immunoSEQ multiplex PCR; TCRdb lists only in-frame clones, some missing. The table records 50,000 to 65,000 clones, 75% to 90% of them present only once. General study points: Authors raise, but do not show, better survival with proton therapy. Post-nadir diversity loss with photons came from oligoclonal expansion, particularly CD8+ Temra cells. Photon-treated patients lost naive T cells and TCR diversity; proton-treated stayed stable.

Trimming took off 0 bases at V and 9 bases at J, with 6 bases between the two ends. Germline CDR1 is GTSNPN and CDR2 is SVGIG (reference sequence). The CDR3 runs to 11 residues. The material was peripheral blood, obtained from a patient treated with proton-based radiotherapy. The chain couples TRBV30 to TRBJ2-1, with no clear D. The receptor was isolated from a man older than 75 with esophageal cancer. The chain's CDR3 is CAWSVGLEQFF. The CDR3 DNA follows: TGTGCCTGGAGTGTGGGTCTTGAGCAGTTCTTC.